Listed below are T cell receptor beta chains from one sample, sequenced in a study of blood T cell repertoires in COVID-19. The method was immunoSEQ multiplex PCR; TCRdb's version includes in-frame clones alone and lacks a portion of them. The sample includes 310,000 or so clones, around four fifths seen only once; the top ten take roughly 1.1%. Sequencing was performed on peripheral blood. The origin of the receptors is a woman aged 45-59 years with acute or convalescent COVID-19. The CDR3 runs from the conserved cysteine through the conserved F or W. Each record gives: CDR3 protein, CDR3 DNA, V gene, clone size, D gene, J gene. The D gene is left open where the match is weak. Size is stated for part of the rows, as once, few or many counts, or as a class when the clone is expanded.

CASSQESGLTYGYTF | TGCGCCAGCAGCCAAGAATCGGGACTGACCTATGGCTACACCTTC | TRBV4-3 | . | . | TRBJ1-2
CASSGDREGGYTF | TGTGCCAGCAGTGGGGACAGGGAGGGAGGCTACACCTTC | TRBV2 | . | TRBD1 | TRBJ1-2
CASSLLATDTQYF | TGCGCCAGCAGCCTATTGGCCACAGATACGCAGTATTTT | TRBV4-1 | . | . | TRBJ2-3
CASSLTSGKNEQFF | TGTGCCAGCAGCTTAACTAGCGGGAAGAATGAGCAGTTCTTC | TRBV7-2 | . | TRBD2 | TRBJ2-1
CASSRPGLQVDEQFF | TGTGCCAGCAGTCGACCGGGCCTACAGGTCGATGAGCAGTTCTTC | TRBV6-5 | . | . | TRBJ2-1
CATSDLGTGRETQYF | TGTGCCACCAGTGATTTGGGGACAGGGCGAGAGACCCAGTACTTC | TRBV24-1 | . | TRBD1 | TRBJ2-5
CASIGGGGTDTQYF | TGTGCCAGCATAGGGGGCGGGGGCACAGATACGCAGTATTTT | TRBV5-4 | few | . | TRBJ2-3
CASSYWTGGHNQPQHF | TGTGCCAGCAGTTACTGGACAGGGGGGCACAATCAGCCCCAGCATTTT | TRBV6-2/TRBV6-3 | . | TRBD1 | TRBJ1-5
CASSESPPGAFF | TGTGCCAGCAGTGAAAGTCCCCCGGGGGCTTTCTTT | TRBV6-1 | . | . | TRBJ1-1
CASSDHSLEAFF | TGTGCCAGCAGTGATCACAGCCTTGAAGCTTTCTTT | TRBV2 | . | . | TRBJ1-1
CASSLQGQGNTGELFF | TGCGCCAGCAGCTTGCAGGGACAGGGGAACACCGGGGAGCTGTTTTTT | TRBV5-1 | few | TRBD1 | TRBJ2-2
CASSLARVRAQETQYF | TGTGCCAGCAGCTTGGCCAGGGTAAGGGCTCAAGAGACCCAGTACTTC | TRBV5-4 | . | . | TRBJ2-5
CAWGRTSAYEQYF | TGTGCCTGGGGACGGACTAGCGCCTACGAGCAGTACTTC | TRBV30 | . | TRBD2 | TRBJ2-7
CASRMDSLNTEAFF | TGTGCCAGTAGGATGGACAGCCTGAACACTGAAGCTTTCTTT | TRBV19 | few | . | TRBJ1-1
CASSLQWNTEAFF | TGTGCCAGCAGTTTACAGTGGAACACTGAAGCTTTCTTT | TRBV12-3/TRBV12-4 | . | . | TRBJ1-1
CASSLGTLREASPLHF | TGCGCCAGCAGCTTAGGGACACTCCGAGAAGCTTCACCCCTCCACTTT | TRBV5-1 | few | . | TRBJ1-6
CASSHWDSNNEQFF | TGTGCCAGCAGCCACTGGGACAGCAACAATGAGCAGTTCTTC | TRBV14 | . | TRBD1 | TRBJ2-1
CAWSQQGTTEAFF | TGTGCCTGGAGTCAACAGGGTACCACTGAAGCTTTCTTT | TRBV30 | . | . | TRBJ1-1
CSAHSPYGYTF | TGCAGTGCCCATAGTCCGTATGGCTACACCTTC | TRBV20-1 | . | . | TRBJ1-2
CASNSEGYEQYF | TGTGCCAGCAATTCAGAGGGCTACGAGCAGTACTTC | TRBV6-5 | . | . | TRBJ2-7
CASSSFGQGADYGYTF | TGTGCCAGCAGCTCCTTCGGACAGGGGGCGGACTATGGCTACACCTTC | TRBV11-2 | . | TRBD1 | TRBJ1-2
CASSGVGQAGELFF | TGTGCCAGCAGTGGAGTTGGGCAAGCCGGGGAGCTGTTTTTT | TRBV6-4 | . | . | TRBJ2-2
CASSMGGQGGTEAFF | TGTGCCAGTAGTATGGGGGGGCAGGGTGGCACTGAAGCTTTCTTT | TRBV19 | . | . | TRBJ1-1
CASSLNNEQFF | TGTGCCAGCAGCTTAAACAATGAGCAGTTCTTC | TRBV9 | few | . | TRBJ2-1
CASSDVQGLNYGYTF | TGTGCCAGCAGTGACGTACAGGGGCTTAACTATGGCTACACCTTC | TRBV6-1 | . | TRBD1 | TRBJ1-2
CAWSKDTHTEAFF | TGTGCCTGGAGTAAGGACACCCACACTGAAGCTTTCTTT | TRBV30 | once | . | TRBJ1-1
CASRAAGNYGYTF | TGTGCCAGCAGAGCCGCAGGGAACTATGGCTACACCTTC | TRBV12-3/TRBV12-4 | . | . | TRBJ1-2
CASSRTGGEQFF | TGTGCCAGCAGCAGAACAGGGGGCGAGCAGTTCTTC | TRBV13 | . | TRBD1 | TRBJ2-1
CAWTRDTNNSPLHF | TGTGCCTGGACCCGGGACACCAATAATTCACCCCTCCACTTT | TRBV30 | . | . | TRBJ1-6
CASSHVQGQGTYNEQFF | TGCGCCAGCAGCCACGTCCAGGGACAGGGGACCTACAATGAGCAGTTCTTC | TRBV5-1 | . | TRBD1 | TRBJ2-1
CASSVGVLDGMNTEAFF | TGTGCCAGCAGCGTAGGTGTCTTGGACGGGATGAACACTGAAGCTTTCTTT | TRBV9 | . | . | TRBJ1-1
CASTRAGGGETQYF | TGTGCCAGCACCCGAGCGGGAGGAGGAGAGACCCAGTACTTC | TRBV7-9 | . | TRBD2 | TRBJ2-5
CASSDEAGRNTEAFF | TGTGCCAGCAGTGATGAGGCGGGCAGGAACACTGAAGCTTTCTTT | TRBV2 | . | . | TRBJ1-1
CASNRDLTDTQYF | TGTGCCAGCAACAGGGACCTAACAGATACGCAGTATTTT | TRBV2 | . | . | TRBJ2-3
CASSSIRSGGTNEQFF | TGTGCCAGCAGCTCCATCAGGAGCGGGGGGACAAATGAGCAGTTCTTC | TRBV11-2 | . | TRBD2 | TRBJ2-1
CASSFSGSSTDTQYF | TGTGCCAGCAGCTTTAGCGGGTCTAGCACAGATACGCAGTATTTT | TRBV7-3 | once | TRBD2 | TRBJ2-3
CASSPTPPQNF | TGTGCCAGCAGCCCCACCCCCCCCCAGAACTTC | TRBV9 | . | . | TRBJ2-4
CASSLAWEAFF | TGTGCCAGCAGTTTGGCCTGGGAAGCTTTCTTT | TRBV12-3/TRBV12-4 | once | . | TRBJ1-1
CASRGRGGKNEKLFF | TGTGCCAGCAGGGGACGAGGGGGAAAGAATGAAAAACTGTTTTTT | TRBV2 | . | . | TRBJ1-4
CASSSPGQVRETQYF | TGTGCCAGCAGTTCCCCGGGACAGGTCCGGGAGACCCAGTACTTC | TRBV6-5 | . | TRBD1 | TRBJ2-5
CASSREGFGYTF | TGTGCCAGCTCCCGGGAGGGTTTTGGCTACACCTTC | TRBV6-5 | . | . | TRBJ1-2
CASSGGLAGGADTQYF | TGTGCCAGCAGTGGCGGACTAGCGGGAGGAGCAGATACGCAGTATTTT | TRBV6-1 | . | TRBD2 | TRBJ2-3
CASSPTSGTYEQYF | TGTGCCAGCAGCCCGACTAGCGGGACCTACGAGCAGTACTTC | TRBV7-2 | few | TRBD2 | TRBJ2-7
CASSPRGRGSEETQYF | TGCGCCAGCAGCCCCCGTGGCAGGGGGTCGGAGGAGACCCAGTACTTC | TRBV5-1 | . | TRBD1 | TRBJ2-5
CASREQGRPEAFF | TGTGCCAGCAGGGAACAGGGACGGCCTGAAGCTTTCTTT | TRBV12-3/TRBV12-4 | . | . | TRBJ1-1
CASSLVNSASTDTQYF | TGTGCCAGCAGCTTAGTGAACAGTGCTAGCACAGATACGCAGTATTTT | TRBV7-9 | . | . | TRBJ2-3
CASSLNTFWQGDNYGYTF | TGTGCCAGCAGTTTAAATACCTTTTGGCAGGGCGATAATTATGGCTACACCTTC | TRBV28 | . | . | TRBJ1-2
CASRITGLANYGYTF | TGTGCCAGCAGGATTACAGGTCTAGCTAACTATGGCTACACCTTC | TRBV27 | . | . | TRBJ1-2
CASSQPGGQETQYF | TGTGCCAGCAGCCAACCGGGGGGCCAAGAGACCCAGTACTTC | TRBV4-2 | . | TRBD2 | TRBJ2-5
CAWSTRTSGHNEQFF | TGTGCCTGGAGTACCCGGACTAGCGGACACAATGAGCAGTTCTTC | TRBV30 | . | TRBD2 | TRBJ2-1
CASSAGQGGSPLHF | TGTGCCAGCTCCGCTGGACAGGGAGGTTCACCCCTCCACTTT | TRBV19 | . | TRBD1 | TRBJ1-6
CASRQGRDSPLHF | TGTGCCAGTAGACAGGGTCGGGATTCACCCCTCCACTTT | TRBV19 | . | . | TRBJ1-6
CASSQGGEENYGYTF | TGTGCCAGCAGCCAAGGTGGGGAGGAGAACTATGGCTACACCTTC | TRBV4-2 | . | . | TRBJ1-2
CASSSPTSGGTDTQYF | TGTGCCAGCAGCTCCCCGACTAGCGGTGGCACAGATACGCAGTATTTT | TRBV13 | once | TRBD2 | TRBJ2-3
CASSLRDRTEAFF | TGTGCCAGCAGTTTGCGGGACAGGACTGAAGCTTTCTTT | TRBV12-3/TRBV12-4 | few | TRBD1 | TRBJ1-1
CASSLGGGYTDTQYF | TGTGCCAGCAGCTTAGGCGGTGGATACACAGATACGCAGTATTTT | TRBV11-3 | few | . | TRBJ2-3
CASSSGQAISGANVLTF | TGTGCCAGCAGCTCTGGACAGGCCATTTCTGGGGCCAACGTCCTGACTTTC | TRBV5-5 | . | TRBD1 | TRBJ2-6